This passage covers 27 T cell receptor beta chains from one sample sequenced in a study of T cells after yellow fever vaccination. MiXCR, run by TCRdb on the 5' RACE reads, gives a single entry per CDR3 protein. The table lists about 580,000 distinct CDR3 sequences, roughly a sixth of them singletons, with 15% to 20% in the top ten. The sample was PBMCs, taken about 5 days after the first yellow fever vaccination. These receptors all stem from a man in his late teens or twenties who received the YFV17D yellow fever vaccine.

This clonotype has more than one count but fewer than ten. This chain links TRBV7-3 with TRBJ1-1, with a weak D call TRBD1 (6 bases). Germline V gene data show CDR1 as SGHTA and CDR2 as FQGTGA. The CDR3 is made up of 13 amino acids. The V end was cut by 10 bases, the J end by 1 base, with 13 bases between. CDR3 loop: CATRQDPNTEAFF. The CDR3 DNA reads as TGTGCCACCCGACAGGATCCGAACACTGAAGCTTTCTTT.

The chain joins TRBV5-6 to TRBJ2-7; 8 positions agree with TRBD1. This CDR3 spans 15 amino acids. V lost 3 bases to trimming and J lost 0 bases; unmatched junction nucleotides: 5. Germline assignment: CDR1 SGHDT and CDR2 YYEEEE. CDR3 in amino acids: CASSSDRVSSYEQYV. CDR3 coding DNA: TGTGCCAGCAGCTCGGACAGGGTTAGCTCCTACGAGCAGTACGTC.

The genes are TRBV6-2 or TRBV6-3 and TRBJ2-3, with 9 nucleotides matching TRBD2. The V and J ends lost 8 bases and 6 bases, in that order; junction bases with no gene match: 18. The germline CDR1 and CDR2 sequences are MNHEY and SVGEGT. The CDR3 spans 17 residues. The CDR3 DNA reads as TGTGCCAGCGTCCCAGAGAAGCGGGGGGCACCGAGGGATACGCAGTATTTT. It translates to CASVPEKRGAPRDTQYF.

J is TRBJ2-7 and V is TRBV6-5; D possibly uses TRBD1 or TRBD2 (6 bases each). Looked up from germline, CDR1 is MNHEY and CDR2 is SVGAGI. V lost 6 bases to trimming and J lost 7 bases, with 16 bases between them. The CDR3 spans 13 residues. CDR3 sequence (DNA): TGTGCCAGCAGATGGAGGGGGGCGCGGGAGCAGTACGTC. The encoded protein is CASRWRGAREQYV.

In its sample, this clonotype was seen a few times. The chain joins TRBV19 to TRBJ1-5, with 7 bases that match TRBD1. The CDR3 loop spans 16 amino acids. Germline CDR1 is LNHDA and CDR2 is SQIVND (reference sequence). V trimming: 1 base; J trimming: 2 bases; junction bases outside the gene matches: 5. The CDR3 bases are TGTGCCAGTAGTATAGGACAGGGCGGTGGCAATCAGCCCCAGCATTTT. Its protein product is CASSIGQGGGNQPQHF. The whole variable domain, filled in from reference TRBV19 and TRBJ1-5, reads DGGITQSPKYLFRKEGQNVTLSCEQNLNHDAMYWYRQDPGQGLRLIYYSQIVNDFQKGDIAEGYSVSREKKESFPLTVTSAQKNPTAFYLCASSIGQGGGNQPQHFGDGTRLSIL.

The V and J genes are TRBV12-3 or TRBV12-4 and TRBJ2-6; D not certain. This CDR3 has 13 residues. V was trimmed by 8 bases and J by 0 bases, leaving 5 bases between them. The CDR3 DNA sequence: TGTGCCAGCTTGCTCTCTGGGGCCAACGTCCTGACTTTC. This gives the protein CASLLSGANVLTF.

This clonotype was seen only a few times. The chain joins TRBV7-3 to TRBJ2-7; 8 positions match TRBD1. V shed 5 bases, J shed 7 bases, and the junction held 7 bases outside the gene matches. This CDR3 is built from 13 residues. The germline V gene encodes CDR1 SGHTA and CDR2 FQGTGA. The CDR3 protein is CASSPGQGLEQYV. The CDR3 region has the DNA TGTGCCAGCAGCCCAGGACAGGGATTGGAGCAGTACGTC.

The genes are TRBV4-3 and TRBJ2-3, with unresolved D. The germline CDR1 and CDR2 sequences are LGHNA and YSLEER. Between the trimmed V and J ends, which lost 0 bases and 8 bases, there was a span of 9 bases. CDR3 length equals 13 residues. CDR3 DNA: TGCGCCAGCAGCCAAGAAAACCCGGGTACGCAGTATTTT. This sequence encodes CASSQENPGTQYF.

The rearrangement uses TRBV20-1 and TRBJ1-1; perhaps TRBD1 as D (6 bases). The germline V gene has CDR1 DFQATT and CDR2 SNEGSKA (reference sequence). V was clipped by 1 base and J by 2 bases, with 11 bases between them. This CDR3 has 14 amino acids. DNA for the CDR3: TGCAGTGCTAGAGTGGGGGCCACTAACACTGAAGCTTTCTTT. It encodes CSARVGATNTEAFF.

This chain connects TRBV2 to TRBJ2-2; a possible D gene is TRBD1 (6 bases). With 8 bases removed from V and 5 bases from J, the gap between germline ends came to 18 bases. The V gene's germline CDR1 is SNHLY and CDR2 FYNNEI. The CDR3 has 15 residues. CDR3 region: CASFFPGHSTGELFF. In nucleotides, the CDR3 is TGTGCCAGCTTCTTCCCGGGACATTCGACCGGGGAGCTGTTTTTT.

Only a few counts were recorded for this clonotype. This chain links TRBV4-2 with TRBJ2-1, with TRBD2 identical over 13 bases. Germline lookup yields CDR1 LGHNA and CDR2 YNFKEQ. The V segment lost 3 bases and the J segment 0 bases; nucleotides outside the gene matches: 5. This CDR3 comprises 18 residues. The CDR3 DNA sequence: TGTGCCAGCAGCCAGCGACTAGCGGGGGGAAGCTCCTACAATGAGCAGTTCTTC. The encoded protein is CASSQRLAGGSSYNEQFF.

The rearrangement links TRBV12-3 or TRBV12-4 to TRBJ2-2; D gene ambiguous. CDR3 length: 14 amino acids. V lost 8 bases, J lost 1 base, and 11 bases lay in between. The CDR3 nucleotides read TGTGCCAGCCCCAAGAAAGGGAACACCGGGGAGCTGTTTTTT. Translated: CASPKKGNTGELFF.

The chain is built from TRBV4-1 and TRBJ2-7; perhaps TRBD1 as D (5 bases). CDR3 size: 15 residues. Trimming removed 1 base at V and 4 bases at J, with 14 bases between. Germline-derived CDR1 and CDR2 are MGHRA and YSYEKL. The chain's CDR3 is CASSQGFGRTYEQYV. The CDR3 DNA is TGCGCCAGCAGCCAAGGGTTCGGACGGACATACGAGCAGTACGTC.

V is TRBV9 and J is TRBJ1-2; D is uncertain. V was pared by 0 bases and J by 4 bases, with 16 bases between. Looked up from germline, CDR1 is SGDLS and CDR2 is YYNGEE. The CDR3 loop spans 16 amino acids. CDR3 coding DNA: TGTGCCAGCAGCGTAGAAGCCCGGGTCAGCCTCTATGGCTACACCTTC. Amino acids: CASSVEARVSLYGYTF.

The sample holds a few counts of this clonotype. The chain uses TRBV11-2 and TRBJ2-1; 15 positions agree with TRBD2. Germline V gene lookup returns CDR1 SGHAT and CDR2 FQNNGV. V trimming: 4 bases; J trimming: 0 bases; junction bases outside the gene matches: 7. CDR3 length: 19 residues. CDR3 residues: CASSSRGLAGGSSYNEQFF. The CDR3 DNA reads as TGTGCCAGCAGCTCTCGGGGACTAGCGGGGGGAAGCTCCTACAATGAGCAGTTCTTC.

This clonotype was detected a few times. This chain uses TRBV3-1 with TRBJ1-4; D remains ambiguous. Germline values: CDR1 LGHDT, CDR2 YNNKEL (reference sequence). The V gene lost 0 bases and the J gene lost 5 bases, with 10 bases spanning the gap. The CDR3 is made up of 15 amino acids. The CDR3 protein is CASSQDPGPNEKLFF. CDR3 bases: TGTGCCAGCAGCCAAGACCCTGGACCCAATGAAAAACTGTTTTTT.

V and J are TRBV7-2 and TRBJ2-3; TRBD1 matches at 9 bases. The CDR3 runs to 15 residues. After removal of 5 bases from V and 6 bases from J, the junction contained 9 bases not matched to a gene. Germline loops: CDR1 SGHTA, CDR2 FQGNSA. CDR3 sequence (DNA): TGTGCCAGCAGCAAAACAGGGGGCGCGGAGGATACGCAGTATTTT. It encodes CASSKTGGAEDTQYF.

This clonotype has just a few counts. The chain is built from TRBV12-3 or TRBV12-4 and TRBJ2-5; 8 nucleotides agree with TRBD2. The J segment lost 5 bases and the V segment lost 6 bases, leaving 11 bases of the junction unmatched. The CDR3 is 15 amino acids. CDR3 DNA: TGTGCCAGCAGCTCCCCAGCGGGAGTGGACGAGACCCAGTACTTC. Translated: CASSSPAGVDETQYF.

The chain couples TRBV14 to TRBJ2-1; weak D call: TRBD2 (6 bases). The CDR3 loop spans 15 amino acids. Germline lookup yields CDR1 SGHDN and CDR2 FVKESK. V was shortened by 4 bases and J by 7 bases, with 17 bases between the two germline ends. CDR3 amino acids: CASSPPSWGRNEQFF. As DNA, the CDR3 is TGTGCCAGCAGCCCCCCCTCATGGGGGAGGAATGAGCAGTTCTTC.

This chain links TRBV20-1 with TRBJ2-1; D is unclear. The V end was cut by 3 bases, the J end by 6 bases, with 6 bases between. The CDR3 contains 11 residues. In germline, CDR1 is DFQATT, CDR2 SNEGSKA (reference sequence). CDR3 sequence (DNA): TGCAGTGCTAGTAGGCTCAATGAGCAGTTCTTC. Its protein product is CSASRLNEQFF.

The gene calls are TRBV6-5 and TRBJ2-7; 10 bases are shared with TRBD2. Germline assignment: CDR1 MNHEY and CDR2 SVGAGI. This CDR3 has 16 residues. With V trimmed by 0 bases and J by 7 bases, 9 bases remained unmatched. Here the CDR3 reads CASSYSASGGSWEQYF. The DNA of the CDR3 is TGTGCCAGCAGTTACTCGGCTAGCGGGGGATCCTGGGAGCAGTACTTC.

This chain uses TRBV4-2 with TRBJ1-1; 8 bases fit TRBD1. This CDR3 contains 17 residues. Per germline, CDR1 LGHNA and CDR2 YNFKEQ. With V trimmed by 10 bases and J by 5 bases, 21 bases remained unmatched. CDR3 sequence reads: CATLGDRTGRVGTEAFF. CDR3 bases: TGTGCCACCCTAGGGGACCGGACAGGGCGGGTGGGAACTGAAGCTTTCTTT.

J is TRBJ1-4 and V is TRBV5-1, with D possibly TRBD1 on 5 matching bases. The length of the CDR3 is 15 residues. Germline V CDR1 and CDR2: SGHRS, YFSETQ. Trimming took 4 bases from V and 0 from J, leaving 10 bases between them. CDR3 sequence (DNA): TGCGCCAGCAGCCCTGGACACGCAACTAATGAAAAACTGTTTTTT. Its translation is CASSPGHATNEKLFF.

The chain recombines TRBV20-1 with TRBJ2-7, with TRBD1 matching 11 bases. Germline-derived CDR1 and CDR2 are DFQATT and SNEGSKA (reference sequence). The V and J ends lost 0 bases and 3 bases, in that order; junction bases with no gene match: 16. The CDR3 covers 19 residues. The DNA of the CDR3 is TGCAGTGCTAGAGATTACGGACAGGGGGCTTCCTCGGGACTCTACGAGCAGTACGTC. Translating gives CSARDYGQGASSGLYEQYV.

There are a few counts of this clonotype. The chain employs TRBV6-5 and TRBJ1-1; D is unclear. The CDR3 is 12 residues long. V was trimmed by 2 bases and J by 5 bases, leaving 6 bases between them. Germline V gives CDR1 MNHEY, CDR2 SVGAGI. The CDR3 region is CASSYAGTEAFF. The DNA for the CDR3 is TGTGCCAGCAGTTACGCGGGGACTGAAGCTTTCTTT.

The table lists this clonotype with a few counts. This chain joins TRBV5-4 and TRBJ2-5; 9 positions match TRBD1. Germline CDR1 and CDR2: SGHNT and YYREEE (reference sequence). V trimming: 4 bases; J trimming: 5 bases; junction bases outside the gene matches: 6. The length of the CDR3 is 14 residues. For the CDR3, the DNA is TGTGCCAGCAGCGCACAGGGGGCGGTGGAGACCCAGTACTTC. Its translation: CASSAQGAVETQYF.

CDR3 amino acids: CASSSLVSGGTYEQYF. The CDR3 DNA reads as TGTGCCAGCAGTTCGCTAGTTAGCGGGGGAACATACGAGCAGTACTTC. The rearrangement links TRBV27 to TRBJ2-7; 9 nucleotides line up with TRBD2. The CDR3 is 16 amino acids. Per the germline V gene, CDR1 is MNHEY and CDR2 is SMNVEV (reference sequence). The J segment lost 4 bases and the V segment lost 4 bases, leaving 11 bases of the junction unmatched.